This TCR beta chain came from a study of radiation and T cells in renal cell carcinoma. Study context: Nephrectomy followed 15 Gy stereotactic body radiation by 4 weeks. Study-wide points: In blood, top tumor clones expanded by 2 weeks, shrinking by 4.

Assay: immunoSEQ multiplex PCR; the TCRdb copy retains only in-frame clones and omits some. The data show roughly 150,000 clones, around 90% seen once. This CDR3 has 13 residues. V was shortened by 5 bases and J by 7 bases, with 14 bases between the two germline ends. Germline V gene lookup returns CDR1 SGHDN and CDR2 FVKESK. This clone was seen a handful of times. Its antigen is as yet unknown. Time point described: blood 2 weeks post-SBRT. Treatment noted: 15 Gy SBRT to primary tumor, nephrectomy 4 weeks later. Serial blood draws occurred at baseline and 2 and 4 weeks post-SBRT. This sequence was found in a woman aged 45-60 years with renal cell carcinoma. The sample in question was blood, obtained from a patient whose treatment included radiotherapy and nephrectomy. The chain couples TRBV14 to TRBJ1-2, with D uncertain. CDR3 region: CASSFDKWGGYTF. DNA for the CDR3: TGTGCCAGCAGCTTTGACAAGTGGGGTGGCTACACCTTC.